In its sample, the clone carrying this T cell receptor (beta chain) was seen a few times. The data derive from a study of patients and donors after allogeneic stem cell transplantation. Via MiXCR, TCRdb re-called the RT-PCR reads, giving one row per CDR3 protein. The repertoire holds about 400,000 distinct CDR3 sequences, with more than 15% as singletons. This CDR3 comprises 17 residues. V was cut by 0 bases and J by 4 bases, with 14 bases left in between. The germline V gene has CDR1 SGHRS and CDR2 YFSETQ. This receptor was identified in a human donor who was either an allogeneic HSCT recipient or a stem cell or donor lymphocyte infusion donor (not recorded which). It is not recorded whose cells these are; they may come from a transplant donor. Sequencing input: blood, either unsorted or a sorted T cell fraction (not recorded which). The chain has TRBV5-1 and TRBJ2-6; maybe TRBD1 (5 bases). The CDR3 DNA reads TGCGCCAGCAGCTTGGTCCCGGTAGGGGTCGGGGCCAACGTCCTGACTTTC. Translating it yields CASSLVPVGVGANVLTF.